The entry below gives a single T cell receptor beta chain sequence along with its context. No antigen is known for it. The source of the sample is a study of cytomegalovirus exposure and HLA in healthy donors. Study context: According to later analysis, the same platform produced the approximately 130 validation and under 700 first-cohort repertoires.

Using immunoSEQ multiplex PCR, the repertoire was profiled, and TCRdb retains in-frame clones only, with some absent. This sample carries 100,000 to 150,000 clones, over 85% of them seen once, and the ten largest clones take around 1.9%. This CDR3 has 15 residues. V shed 5 bases, J shed 0 bases, and the junction held 4 bases outside the gene matches. Germline CDR1 SGHTA, CDR2 FQGTGA. Study-level results: There were a few CMV-associated chains whose specificity for CMV antigens was confirmed in vitro. Reports described diagnosis of cytomegalovirus status by the classifier as highly specific and sensitive.

This chain joins TRBV7-3 and TRBJ2-3; the match to TRBD2 covers 8 bases. The origin of this receptor is a woman aged 18-29 years in good health and CMV-seronegative. Sequencing was performed on PBMCs. The CDR3 reads CASSPREGSTDTQYF. The DNA for the CDR3 is TGTGCCAGCAGCCCACGGGAGGGGAGCACAGATACGCAGTATTTT.